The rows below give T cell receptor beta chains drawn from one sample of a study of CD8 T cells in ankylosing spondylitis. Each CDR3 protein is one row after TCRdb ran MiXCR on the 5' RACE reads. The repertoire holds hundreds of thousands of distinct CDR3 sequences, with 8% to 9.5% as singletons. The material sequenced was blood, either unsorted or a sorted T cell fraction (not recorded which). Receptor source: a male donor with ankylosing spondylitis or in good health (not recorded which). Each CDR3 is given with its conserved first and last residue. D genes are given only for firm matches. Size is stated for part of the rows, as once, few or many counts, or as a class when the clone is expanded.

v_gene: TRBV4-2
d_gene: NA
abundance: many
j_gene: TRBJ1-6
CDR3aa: CASSQDLKVFGPLHF
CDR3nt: TGTGCCAGCAGCCAAGATTTAAAGGTATTCGGACCCCTCCACTTT

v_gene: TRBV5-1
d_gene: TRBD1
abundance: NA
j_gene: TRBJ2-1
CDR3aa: CASSPPGTGDYNEQFF
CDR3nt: TGCGCCAGCAGTCCGCCCGGGACAGGGGACTACAATGAGCAGTTCTTC

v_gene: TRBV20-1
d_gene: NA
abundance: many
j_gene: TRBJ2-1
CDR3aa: CSARDGGYEQFF
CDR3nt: TGCAGTGCTAGAGATGGAGGATATGAGCAGTTCTTC

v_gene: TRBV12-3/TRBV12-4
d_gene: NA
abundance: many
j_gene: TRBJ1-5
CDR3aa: CASKGGNQPQHF
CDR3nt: TGTGCCAGCAAAGGGGGCAATCAGCCCCAGCATTTT

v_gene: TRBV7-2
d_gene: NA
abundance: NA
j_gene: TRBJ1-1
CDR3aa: CASSLLLAGSTEAFF
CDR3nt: TGTGCCAGCAGCTTACTATTGGCGGGGAGCACTGAAGCTTTCTTT

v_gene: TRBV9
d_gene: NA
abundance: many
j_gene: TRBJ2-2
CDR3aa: CASSAFQDFNTGELFF
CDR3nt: TGTGCCAGCAGCGCCTTCCAGGATTTTAACACCGGGGAGCTGTTTTTT

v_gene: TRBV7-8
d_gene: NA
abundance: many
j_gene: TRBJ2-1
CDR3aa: CASSLGVGGTYNEQFF
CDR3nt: TGTGCCAGCAGCTTAGGAGTGGGCGGAACCTACAATGAGCAGTTCTTC

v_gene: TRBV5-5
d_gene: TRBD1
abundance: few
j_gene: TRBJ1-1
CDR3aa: CASSSQRGLEAFF
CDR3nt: TGTGCCAGCAGCTCACAAAGGGGGCTTGAAGCTTTCTTT

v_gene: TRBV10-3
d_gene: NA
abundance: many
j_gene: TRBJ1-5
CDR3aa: CAISDRGNQPQHF
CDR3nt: TGTGCCATCAGTGATAGGGGGAATCAGCCCCAGCATTTT

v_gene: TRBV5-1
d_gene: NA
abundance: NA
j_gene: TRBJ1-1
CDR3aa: CASREDLLMNTEAFF
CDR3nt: TGCGCCAGCAGGGAGGACCTTTTAATGAACACTGAAGCTTTCTTT

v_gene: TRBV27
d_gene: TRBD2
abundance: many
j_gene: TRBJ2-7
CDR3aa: CASSKAGGIHEQYF
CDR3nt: TGTGCCAGCAGTAAAGCGGGAGGTATCCACGAGCAGTACTTC

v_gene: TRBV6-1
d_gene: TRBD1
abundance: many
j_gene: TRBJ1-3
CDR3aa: CASSPDRGGFGNTIYF
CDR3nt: TGTGCCAGCAGTCCCGACAGGGGGGGATTTGGAAACACCATATATTTT

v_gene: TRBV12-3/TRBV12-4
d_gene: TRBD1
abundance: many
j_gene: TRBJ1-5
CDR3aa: CASSRTGPSNQPQHF
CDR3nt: TGTGCCAGCAGCCGGACAGGGCCGAGCAATCAGCCCCAGCATTTT

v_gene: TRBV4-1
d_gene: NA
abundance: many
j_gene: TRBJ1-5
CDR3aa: CASSQETASFNQPQHF
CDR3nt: TGCGCCAGCAGCCAAGAGACAGCCTCTTTCAATCAGCCCCAGCATTTT

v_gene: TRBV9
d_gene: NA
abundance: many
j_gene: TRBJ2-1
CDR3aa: CASSGPQYNEQFF
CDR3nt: TGTGCCAGCAGCGGCCCCCAATACAATGAGCAGTTCTTC

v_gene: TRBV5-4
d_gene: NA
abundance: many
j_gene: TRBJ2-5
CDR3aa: CASSWDLETQYF
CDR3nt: TGTGCCAGCAGCTGGGACCTGGAGACCCAGTACTTC

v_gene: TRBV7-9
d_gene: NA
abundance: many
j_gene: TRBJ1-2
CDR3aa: CAIPGSYGYTF
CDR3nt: TGTGCCATCCCCGGGAGCTATGGCTACACCTTC

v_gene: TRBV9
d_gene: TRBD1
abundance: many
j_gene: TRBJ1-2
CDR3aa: CASSVEGAIYGYTF
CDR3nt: TGTGCCAGCAGCGTAGAGGGGGCCATCTATGGCTACACCTTC

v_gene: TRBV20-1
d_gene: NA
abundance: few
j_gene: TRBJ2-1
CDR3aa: CSASRGPRYNEQFF
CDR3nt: TGCAGTGCTAGTCGTGGACCCCGTTACAATGAGCAGTTCTTC

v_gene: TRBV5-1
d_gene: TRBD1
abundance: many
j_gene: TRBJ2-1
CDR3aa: CASRRPGQENNEQFF
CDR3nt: TGCGCCAGCAGGAGACCGGGACAGGAGAACAATGAGCAGTTCTTC

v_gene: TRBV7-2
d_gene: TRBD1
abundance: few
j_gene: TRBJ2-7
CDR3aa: CASSSGQVYYEQYF
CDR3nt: TGTGCCAGCAGCTCGGGACAGGTATACTACGAGCAGTACTTC

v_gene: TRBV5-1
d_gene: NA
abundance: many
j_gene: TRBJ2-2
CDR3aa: CASRPEGANTGELFF
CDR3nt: TGCGCCAGCAGGCCTGAAGGGGCCAACACCGGGGAGCTGTTTTTT

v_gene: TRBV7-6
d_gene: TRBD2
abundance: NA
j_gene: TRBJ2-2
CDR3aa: CASSKTSGPGHGELFF
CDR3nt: TGTGCCAGCAGCAAAACTAGCGGCCCCGGGCATGGGGAGCTGTTTTTT

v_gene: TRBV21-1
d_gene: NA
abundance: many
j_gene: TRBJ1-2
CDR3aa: CASTQGAQDYGYTF
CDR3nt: TGTGCCAGCACACAGGGGGCGCAAGACTATGGCTACACCTTC

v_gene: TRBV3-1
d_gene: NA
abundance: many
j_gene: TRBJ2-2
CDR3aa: CASSHLAGGELFF
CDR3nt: TGTGCCAGCAGCCACCTAGCTGGTGGGGAGCTGTTTTTT

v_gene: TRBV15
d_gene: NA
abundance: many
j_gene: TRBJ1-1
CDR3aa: CATSRERGNTEAFF
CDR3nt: TGTGCCACCAGCAGAGAGAGGGGGAACACTGAAGCTTTCTTT

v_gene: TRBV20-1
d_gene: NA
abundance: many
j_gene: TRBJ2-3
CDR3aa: CSAEGGGVTDTQYF
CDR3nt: TGCAGTGCCGAGGGAGGAGGGGTCACAGATACGCAGTATTTT

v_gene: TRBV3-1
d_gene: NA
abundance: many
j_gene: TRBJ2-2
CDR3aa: CATSPGAGELFF
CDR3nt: TGTGCCACTTCCCCCGGGGCCGGGGAGCTGTTTTTT

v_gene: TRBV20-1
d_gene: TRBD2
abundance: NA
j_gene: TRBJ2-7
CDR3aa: CSASPIGTISYEQYF
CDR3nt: TGCAGTGCTAGTCCCATTGGGACTATCTCCTACGAGCAGTACTTC

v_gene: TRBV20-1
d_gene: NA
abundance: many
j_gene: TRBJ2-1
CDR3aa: CSASGGPRYDEQFF
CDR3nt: TGCAGTGCTAGTGGGGGGCCTCGGTATGATGAGCAGTTCTTC

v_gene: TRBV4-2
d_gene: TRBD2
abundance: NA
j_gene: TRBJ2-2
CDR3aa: CAMGLGLAGFANTGELFF
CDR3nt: TGTGCCATGGGCCTTGGACTAGCGGGATTCGCGAACACCGGGGAGCTGTTTTTT